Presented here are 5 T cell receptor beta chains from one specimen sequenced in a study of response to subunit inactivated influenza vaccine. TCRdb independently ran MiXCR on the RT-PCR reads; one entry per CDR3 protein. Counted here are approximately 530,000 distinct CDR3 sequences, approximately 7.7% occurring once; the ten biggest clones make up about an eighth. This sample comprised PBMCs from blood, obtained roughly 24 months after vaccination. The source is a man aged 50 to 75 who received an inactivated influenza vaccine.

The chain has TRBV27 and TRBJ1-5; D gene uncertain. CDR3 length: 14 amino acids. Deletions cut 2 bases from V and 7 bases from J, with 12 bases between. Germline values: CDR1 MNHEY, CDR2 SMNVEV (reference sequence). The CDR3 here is CASSLRGIEQPQHF. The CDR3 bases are TGTGCCAGCAGTTTACGGGGAATAGAGCAGCCCCAGCATTTT.

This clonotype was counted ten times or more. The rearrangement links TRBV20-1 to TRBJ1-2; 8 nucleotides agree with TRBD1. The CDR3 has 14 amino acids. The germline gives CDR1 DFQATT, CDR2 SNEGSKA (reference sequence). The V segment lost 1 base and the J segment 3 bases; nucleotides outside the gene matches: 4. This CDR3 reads CSARVLQGDYGYTF. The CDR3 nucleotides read TGCAGTGCTAGAGTCTTACAGGGGGACTATGGCTACACCTTC.

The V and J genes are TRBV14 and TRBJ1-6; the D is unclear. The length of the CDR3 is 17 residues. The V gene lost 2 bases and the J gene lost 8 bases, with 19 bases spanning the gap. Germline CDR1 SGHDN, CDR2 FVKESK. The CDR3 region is CASSQKSGLPRDSPLHF. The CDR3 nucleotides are TGTGCCAGCAGCCAAAAGAGCGGCCTACCGAGGGATTCACCCCTCCACTTT.

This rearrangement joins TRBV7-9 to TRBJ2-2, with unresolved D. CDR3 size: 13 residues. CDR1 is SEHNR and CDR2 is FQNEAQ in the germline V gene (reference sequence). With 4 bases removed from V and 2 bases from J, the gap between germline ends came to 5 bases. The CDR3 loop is CASSSDNTGELFF. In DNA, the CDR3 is TGTGCCAGCAGCTCGGACAACACCGGGGAGCTGTTTTTT.

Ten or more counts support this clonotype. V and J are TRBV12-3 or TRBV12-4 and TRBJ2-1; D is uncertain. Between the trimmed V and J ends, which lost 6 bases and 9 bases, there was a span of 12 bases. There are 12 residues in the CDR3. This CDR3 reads CASSKKNGEQFF. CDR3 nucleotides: TGTGCCAGCAGCAAAAAGAACGGTGAGCAGTTCTTC.